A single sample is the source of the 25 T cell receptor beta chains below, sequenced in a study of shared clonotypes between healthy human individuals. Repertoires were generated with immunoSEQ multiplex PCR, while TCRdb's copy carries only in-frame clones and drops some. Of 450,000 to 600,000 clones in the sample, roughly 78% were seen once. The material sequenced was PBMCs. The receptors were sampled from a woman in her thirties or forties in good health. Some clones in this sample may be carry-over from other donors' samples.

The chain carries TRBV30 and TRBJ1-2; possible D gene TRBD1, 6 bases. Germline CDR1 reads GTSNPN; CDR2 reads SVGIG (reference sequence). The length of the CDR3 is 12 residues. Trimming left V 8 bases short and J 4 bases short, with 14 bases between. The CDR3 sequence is CAGIDRPYGYTF. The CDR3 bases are TGTGCCGGAATAGACAGGCCCTATGGCTACACCTTC.

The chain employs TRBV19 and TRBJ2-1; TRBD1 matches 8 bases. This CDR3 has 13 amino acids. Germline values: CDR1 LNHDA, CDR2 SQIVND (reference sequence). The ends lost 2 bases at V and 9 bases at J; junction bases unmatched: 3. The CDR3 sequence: CASSIQGAGEQFF. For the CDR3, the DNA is TGTGCCAGTAGTATACAGGGGGCAGGTGAGCAGTTCTTC.

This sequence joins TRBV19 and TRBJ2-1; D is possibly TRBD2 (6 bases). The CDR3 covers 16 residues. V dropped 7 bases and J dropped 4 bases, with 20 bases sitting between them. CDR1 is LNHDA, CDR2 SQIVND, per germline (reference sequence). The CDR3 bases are TGTGCCAGTACCCCTGGAGTGGCGGGGAGGTACAATGAGCAGTTCTTC. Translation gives CASTPGVAGRYNEQFF.

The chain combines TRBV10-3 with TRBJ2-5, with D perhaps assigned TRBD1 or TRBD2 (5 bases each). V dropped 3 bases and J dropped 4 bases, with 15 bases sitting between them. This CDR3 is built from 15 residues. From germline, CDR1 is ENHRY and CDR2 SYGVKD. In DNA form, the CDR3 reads TGTGCCATCAGTGACTCATCCGGGACGGTAGAGACCCAGTACTTC. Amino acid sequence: CAISDSSGTVETQYF.

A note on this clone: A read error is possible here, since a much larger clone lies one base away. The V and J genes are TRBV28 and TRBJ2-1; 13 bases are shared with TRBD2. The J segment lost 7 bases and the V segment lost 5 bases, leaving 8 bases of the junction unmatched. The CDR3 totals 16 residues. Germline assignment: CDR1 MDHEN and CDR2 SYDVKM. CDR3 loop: CASSPWTSGSRNEQFF. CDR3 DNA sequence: TGTGCCAGCAGTCCCTGGACTAGCGGGAGTAGGAATGAGCAGTTCTTC.

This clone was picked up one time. DNA of the CDR3: TGTGCCAGCAGCGTAGCCCCGGGACTAGCGGGAGACGGTGAGCAGTTCTTC. Translating it yields CASSVAPGLAGDGEQFF. The chain joins TRBV9 to TRBJ2-1; 14 nucleotides match TRBD2. In germline, CDR1 is SGDLS, CDR2 YYNGEE. J lost 9 bases, V lost 0 bases, and 8 bases had no gene match. The CDR3 contains 17 residues.

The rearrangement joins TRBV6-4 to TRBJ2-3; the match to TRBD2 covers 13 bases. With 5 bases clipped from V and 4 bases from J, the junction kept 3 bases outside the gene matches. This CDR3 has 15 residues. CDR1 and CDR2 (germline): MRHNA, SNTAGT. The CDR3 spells CASSRTSGSADTQYF. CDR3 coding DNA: TGTGCCAGCAGTCGGACTAGCGGGAGCGCAGATACGCAGTATTTT.

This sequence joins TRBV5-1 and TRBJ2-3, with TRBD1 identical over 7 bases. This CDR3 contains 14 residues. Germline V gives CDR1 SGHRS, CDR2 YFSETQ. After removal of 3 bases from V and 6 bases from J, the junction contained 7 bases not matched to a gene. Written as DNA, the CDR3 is TGCGCCAGCAGCTCGACAGGGTATTCGGATACGCAGTATTTT. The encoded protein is CASSSTGYSDTQYF.

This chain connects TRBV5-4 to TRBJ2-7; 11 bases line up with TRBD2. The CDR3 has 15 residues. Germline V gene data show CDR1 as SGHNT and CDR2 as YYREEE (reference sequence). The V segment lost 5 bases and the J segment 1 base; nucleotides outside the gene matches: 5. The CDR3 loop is CASRGGTSGSYEQYF. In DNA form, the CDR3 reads TGTGCCAGCAGGGGGGGGACTAGCGGATCCTACGAGCAGTACTTC. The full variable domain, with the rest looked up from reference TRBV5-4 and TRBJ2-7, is ETGVTQSPTHLIKTRGQQVTLRCSSQSGHNTVSWYQQALGQGPQFIFQYYREEENGRGNFPPRFSGLQFPNYSSELNVNALELDDSALYLCASRGGTSGSYEQYFGPGTRLTVT.

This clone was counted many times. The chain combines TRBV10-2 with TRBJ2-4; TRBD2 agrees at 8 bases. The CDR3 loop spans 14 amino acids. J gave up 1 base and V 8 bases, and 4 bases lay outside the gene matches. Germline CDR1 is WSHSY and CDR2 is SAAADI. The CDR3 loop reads CASRTSRAKNIQYF. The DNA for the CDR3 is TGCGCCAGCCGGACTAGCAGGGCCAAAAACATTCAGTACTTC.

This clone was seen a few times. This CDR3 is CAWIGGRTDHTEAFF. DNA for the CDR3: TGTGCCTGGATCGGGGGTAGGACAGACCACACTGAAGCTTTCTTT. The chain links TRBV30 to TRBJ1-1; possibly TRBD1 for D (6 bases). This CDR3 contains 15 residues. Germline assignment: CDR1 GTSNPN and CDR2 SVGIG (reference sequence). V lost 4 bases, J lost 3 bases, and 18 bases lay in between.

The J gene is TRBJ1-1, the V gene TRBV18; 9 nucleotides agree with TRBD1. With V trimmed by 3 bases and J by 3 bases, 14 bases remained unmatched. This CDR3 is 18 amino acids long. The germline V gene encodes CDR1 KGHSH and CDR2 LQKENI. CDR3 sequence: CASSPNIQGQGIYTEAFF. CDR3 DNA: TGTGCCAGCTCACCCAATATACAAGGACAGGGGATATACACTGAAGCTTTCTTT.

CDR3 nucleotide sequence: TGTGCCAGCAGTTCGACGGACCGAGTGGGGCTCGAGCAGTACTTC. It specifies CASSSTDRVGLEQYF. J is TRBJ2-5 and V is TRBV2; D is perhaps TRBD1 (5 bases). TRBJ2-7 matches the DNA end more closely, so the J call is doubtful. CDR1 SNHLY and CDR2 FYNNEI come from the germline V gene. CDR3 size: 15 residues.

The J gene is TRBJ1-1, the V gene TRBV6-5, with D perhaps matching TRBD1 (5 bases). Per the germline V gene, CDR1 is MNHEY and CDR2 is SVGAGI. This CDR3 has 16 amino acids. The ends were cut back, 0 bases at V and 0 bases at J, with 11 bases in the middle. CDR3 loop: CASSYSTVLMNTEAFF. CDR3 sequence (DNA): TGTGCCAGCAGTTACTCGACAGTTCTCATGAACACTGAAGCTTTCTTT.

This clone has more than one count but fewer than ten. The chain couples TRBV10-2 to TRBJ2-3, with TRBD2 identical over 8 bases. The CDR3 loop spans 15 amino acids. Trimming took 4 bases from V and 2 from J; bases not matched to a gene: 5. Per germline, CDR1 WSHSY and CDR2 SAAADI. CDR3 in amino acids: CASSGTSGLTDTQYF. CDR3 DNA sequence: TGCGCCAGCAGTGGTACTAGCGGCCTCACAGATACGCAGTATTTT.

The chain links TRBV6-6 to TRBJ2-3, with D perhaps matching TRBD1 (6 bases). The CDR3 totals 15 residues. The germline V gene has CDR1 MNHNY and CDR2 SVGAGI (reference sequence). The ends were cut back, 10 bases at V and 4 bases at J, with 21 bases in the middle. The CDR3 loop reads CATRQGTGRPDTQYF. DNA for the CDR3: TGTGCCACTAGGCAGGGGACGGGCAGGCCAGATACGCAGTATTTT.

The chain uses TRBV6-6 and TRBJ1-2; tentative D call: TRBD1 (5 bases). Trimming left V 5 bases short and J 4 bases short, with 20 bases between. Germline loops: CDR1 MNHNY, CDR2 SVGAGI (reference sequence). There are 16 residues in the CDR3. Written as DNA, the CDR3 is TGTGCCAGCAGTCCCCCCGCTGACAGATCTCTCTATGGCTACACCTTC. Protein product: CASSPPADRSLYGYTF.

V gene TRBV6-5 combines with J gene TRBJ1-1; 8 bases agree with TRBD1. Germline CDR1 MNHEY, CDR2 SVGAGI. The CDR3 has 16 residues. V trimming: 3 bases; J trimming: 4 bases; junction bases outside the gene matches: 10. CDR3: CASSYSPKQGVTEAFF. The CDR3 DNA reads TGTGCCAGCAGTTATTCGCCAAAACAGGGGGTCACTGAAGCTTTCTTT.

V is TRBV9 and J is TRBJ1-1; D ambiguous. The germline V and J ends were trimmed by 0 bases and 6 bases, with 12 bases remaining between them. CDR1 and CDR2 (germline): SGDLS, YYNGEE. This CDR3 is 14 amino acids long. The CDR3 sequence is CASSVEEVFSEAFF. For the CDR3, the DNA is TGTGCCAGCAGCGTAGAAGAGGTTTTCTCTGAAGCTTTCTTT.

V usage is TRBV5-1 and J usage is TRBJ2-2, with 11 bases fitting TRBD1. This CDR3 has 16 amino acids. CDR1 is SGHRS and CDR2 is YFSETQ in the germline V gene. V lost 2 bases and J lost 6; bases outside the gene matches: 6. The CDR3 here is CASSLRGQGDAGELFF. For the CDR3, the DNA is TGCGCCAGCAGCTTACGGGGACAGGGGGACGCCGGGGAGCTGTTTTTT. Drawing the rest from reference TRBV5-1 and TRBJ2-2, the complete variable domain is KAGVTQTPRYLIKTRGQQVTLSCSPISGHRSVSWYQQTPGQGLQFLFEYFSETQRNKGNFPGRFSGRQFSNSRSEMNVSTLELGDSALYLCASSLRGQGDAGELFFGEGSRLTVL.

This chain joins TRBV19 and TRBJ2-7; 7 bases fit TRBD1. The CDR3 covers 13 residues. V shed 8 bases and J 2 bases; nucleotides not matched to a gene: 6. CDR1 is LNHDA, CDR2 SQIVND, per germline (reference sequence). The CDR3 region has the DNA TGTGCCAGTGGTTCCCAGGGGGCCTACGAGCAGTACTTC. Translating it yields CASGSQGAYEQYF.

The CDR3 spells CASSGLAAPDTQYF. The CDR3 nucleotides are TGTGCCAGCAGCGGACTAGCCGCCCCAGATACGCAGTATTTT. V is TRBV5-5 and J is TRBJ2-3; 8 bases agree with TRBD2. With V trimmed by 4 bases and J by 4 bases, 5 bases remained unmatched. The CDR3 is made up of 14 amino acids. Germline V gene data show CDR1 as SGHKS and CDR2 as YYEKEE (reference sequence).

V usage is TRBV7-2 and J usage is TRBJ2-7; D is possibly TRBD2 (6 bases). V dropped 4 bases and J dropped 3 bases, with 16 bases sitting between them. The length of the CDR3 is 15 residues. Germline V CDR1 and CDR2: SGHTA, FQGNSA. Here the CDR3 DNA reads TGTGCCAGCAGCTCAACCGGGACTGCGTTCTACGAGCAGTACTTC. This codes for CASSSTGTAFYEQYF.

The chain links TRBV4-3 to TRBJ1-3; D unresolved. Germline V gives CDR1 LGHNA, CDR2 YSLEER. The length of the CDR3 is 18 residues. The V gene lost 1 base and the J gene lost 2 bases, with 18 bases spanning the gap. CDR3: CASSQVSGYRDTGNTIYF. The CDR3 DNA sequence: TGCGCCAGCAGCCAAGTTTCGGGGTATCGCGACACTGGAAACACCATATATTTT.

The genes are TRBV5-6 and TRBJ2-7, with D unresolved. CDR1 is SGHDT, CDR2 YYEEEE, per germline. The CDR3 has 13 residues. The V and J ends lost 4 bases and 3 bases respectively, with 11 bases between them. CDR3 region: CASSRTSYYEQYF. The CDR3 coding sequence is TGTGCCAGCAGCAGGACGAGCTACTACGAGCAGTACTTC.